This is a list of T cell receptor beta chains from one sample in a study of Ad26.COV2.S vaccination and SARS-CoV-2 variants. The repertoire was sequenced with immunoSEQ multiplex PCR; TCRdb's copy has only in-frame clones and lacks some. The sample contains around 450,000 clones, roughly 87% of which appear only once. The material was peripheral blood, obtained in a trial of Ad26.COV2.S vaccine versus placebo. Receptors originate from a person aged 18-65 years who received the Ad26.COV2.S COVID-19 vaccine or a placebo. Both conserved end residues are part of each CDR3.

V,J,CDR3
TRBV2,TRBJ2-7,CASSPPFGFEQYF
TRBV3-1/TRBV3-2,TRBJ2-2,CASDRGTGELFF
TRBV7-6,TRBJ2-1,CASSSRPSGGTNEQFF
TRBV29-1,TRBJ1-1,CSDSLMNTEAFF
TRBV30,TRBJ1-5,CAWSQSTGNQPQHF
TRBV5-1,TRBJ1-1,CASSYTLNVNTEAFF
TRBV3-1/TRBV3-2,TRBJ2-7,CASSQAGGGGQYF
TRBV30,TRBJ2-3,CAWKGGSDTQYF
TRBV10-3,TRBJ2-5,CAISGGLQETQYF
TRBV18,TRBJ2-5,CASSRDREKETQYF
TRBV6-5,TRBJ2-7,CASSSTDLEQYF
TRBV7-9,TRBJ1-2,CASSGRDRPYGYTF
TRBV7-9,TRBJ2-7,CASSYSTGRHEQYF
TRBV13,TRBJ2-1,CASSLARGSSYNEQFF
TRBV2,TRBJ1-5,CASGEEGQGQPQHF
TRBV5-6,TRBJ2-7,CASSASLYPAGGAHYEQYF
TRBV7-6,TRBJ2-7,CASSLEYSYEQYF
TRBV18,TRBJ1-1,CASSPLGGNTEAFF
TRBV28,TRBJ1-1,CASSLEGVNEAFF
TRBV5-1,TRBJ2-7,CASSFRLAGVDEQYF
TRBV19,TRBJ2-7,CASSIEQAYEQYF
TRBV3-1/TRBV3-2,TRBJ2-2,CASSPAGGYGELFF
TRBV10-1,TRBJ2-3,CASSRGQPTDTQYF
TRBV7-2,TRBJ2-3,CASSLLAHTDTQYF
TRBV4-3,TRBJ1-1,CASSLSGARAATEAFF
TRBV19,TRBJ1-6,CASSRQEERPLHF
TRBV2,TRBJ1-1,CASSELGVNTEAFF
TRBV7-2,TRBJ1-2,CASSLVGRRNGYTF
TRBV12-3/TRBV12-4,TRBJ2-1,CASSFFMDEQFF
TRBV28,TRBJ2-1,CASNSGLGYNEQFF
TRBV27,TRBJ1-4,CASSLGPATNEKLFF
TRBV28,TRBJ2-7,CASSPSRWDLGEQYF
TRBV11-2,TRBJ2-3,CASSQTSFPDTQYF
TRBV24-1,TRBJ1-2,CATSKSTGGIYGYTF
TRBV6-5,TRBJ2-7,CASSYSRVGEQYF
TRBV19,TRBJ1-2,CASSRDSLYGYTF
TRBV27,TRBJ1-1,CASSSYLRAGKNTEAFF
TRBV19,TRBJ2-3,CASSIGRLVSDTQYF
TRBV6-2/TRBV6-3,TRBJ1-1,CASSYFPGRTLNTEAFF
TRBV20-1,TRBJ2-7,CSASGGVAYEQYF
TRBV5-1,TRBJ2-5,CASSQGLAGPETQYF
TRBV7-9,TRBJ2-7,CASSLRTGASYEQYF
TRBV18,TRBJ1-2,CASSRGAGYGYTF
TRBV9,TRBJ2-1,CASSHGQGVDEQFF
TRBV6-5,TRBJ2-2,CASSYGLAGNTGELFF
TRBV7-8,TRBJ1-2,CASSSQTGEFSYGYTF
TRBV6-5,TRBJ1-1,CASEANRAHFF
TRBV6-2/TRBV6-3,TRBJ2-1,CASSYSRTSGSYNEQFF
TRBV5-8,TRBJ2-5,CASSLGTGQETQYF
TRBV9,TRBJ1-6,CASSVDSNNSPLHF
TRBV19,TRBJ1-1,CASTPQGGGSRKEAFF
TRBV4-1,TRBJ1-2,CASTLVLGGRGYGYTF
TRBV30,TRBJ2-1,CAWRLAGSYNEQFF
TRBV3-1/TRBV3-2,TRBJ2-7,CASRLGGRFYEQYF
TRBV6-6,TRBJ2-7,CASSNPSGSSYEQYF
TRBV28,TRBJ1-1,CASRRDRGPTEAFF
TRBV15,TRBJ2-7,CATSSGTGYEQYF
TRBV5-1,TRBJ2-3,CASSSGTSLSDTQYF
TRBV7-8,TRBJ1-3,CASSPRQGPGNTIYF
TRBV7-9,TRBJ1-1,CASRGATEAFF